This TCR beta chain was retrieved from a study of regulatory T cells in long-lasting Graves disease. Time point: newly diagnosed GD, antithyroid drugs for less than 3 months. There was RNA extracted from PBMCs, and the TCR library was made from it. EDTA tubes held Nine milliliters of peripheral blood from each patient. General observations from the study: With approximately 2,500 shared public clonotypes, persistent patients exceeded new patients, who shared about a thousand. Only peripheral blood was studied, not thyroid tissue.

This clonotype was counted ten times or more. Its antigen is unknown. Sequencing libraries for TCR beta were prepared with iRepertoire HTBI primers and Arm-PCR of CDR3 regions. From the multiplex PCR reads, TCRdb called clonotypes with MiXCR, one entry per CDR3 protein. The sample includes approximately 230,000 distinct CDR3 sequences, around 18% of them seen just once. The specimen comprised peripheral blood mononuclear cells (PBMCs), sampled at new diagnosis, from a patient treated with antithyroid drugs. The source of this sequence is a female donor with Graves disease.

The CDR3 here is CASSSSGTSSTDTQYF. The CDR3, as DNA: TGTGCCAGCAGCTCTAGCGGGACCTCTAGCACAGATACGCAGTATTTT. The rearrangement links TRBV5-5 to TRBJ2-3, with 9 positions matching TRBD2. The CDR3 sequence is 16 residues long. Germline CDR1 SGHKS, CDR2 YYEKEE (reference sequence). Unmatched junction bases numbered 5, after V lost 3 bases and J lost 0 bases.